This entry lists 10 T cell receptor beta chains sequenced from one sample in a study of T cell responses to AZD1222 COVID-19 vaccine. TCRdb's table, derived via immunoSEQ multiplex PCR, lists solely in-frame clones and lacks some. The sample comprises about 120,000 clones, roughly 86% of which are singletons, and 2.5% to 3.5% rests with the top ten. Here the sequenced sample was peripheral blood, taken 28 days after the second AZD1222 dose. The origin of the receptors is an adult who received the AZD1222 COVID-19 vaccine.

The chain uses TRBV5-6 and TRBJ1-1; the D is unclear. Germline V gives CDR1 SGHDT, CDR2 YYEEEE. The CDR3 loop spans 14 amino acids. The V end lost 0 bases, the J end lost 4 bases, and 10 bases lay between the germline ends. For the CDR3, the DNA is TGTGCCAGCAGCTTGGGGGCCTTGGGCACTGAAGCTTTCTTT. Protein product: CASSLGALGTEAFF.

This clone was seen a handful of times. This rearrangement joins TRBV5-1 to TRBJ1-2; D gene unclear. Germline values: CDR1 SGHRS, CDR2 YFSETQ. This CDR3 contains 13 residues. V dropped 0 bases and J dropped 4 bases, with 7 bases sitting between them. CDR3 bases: TGCGCCAGCAGCTTGGGGCAACTCTATGGCTACACCTTC. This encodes CASSLGQLYGYTF.

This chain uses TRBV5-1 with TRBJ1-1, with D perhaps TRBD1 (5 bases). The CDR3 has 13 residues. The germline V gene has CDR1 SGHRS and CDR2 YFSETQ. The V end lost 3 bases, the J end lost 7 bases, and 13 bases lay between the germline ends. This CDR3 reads CASSWDGALEAFF. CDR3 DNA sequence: TGCGCCAGCAGCTGGGACGGTGCCCTTGAAGCTTTCTTT.

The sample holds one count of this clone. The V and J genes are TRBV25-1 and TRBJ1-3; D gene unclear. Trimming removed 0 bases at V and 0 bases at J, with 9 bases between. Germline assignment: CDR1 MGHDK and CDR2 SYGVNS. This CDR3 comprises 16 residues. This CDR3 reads CASSEYRQSSGNTIYF. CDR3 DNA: TGTGCCAGCAGTGAATATAGGCAGAGCTCTGGAAACACCATATATTTT.

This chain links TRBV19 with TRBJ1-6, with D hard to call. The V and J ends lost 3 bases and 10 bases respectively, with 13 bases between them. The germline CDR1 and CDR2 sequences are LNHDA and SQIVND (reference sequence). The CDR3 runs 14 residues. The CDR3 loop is CASSIAFSDSPLHF. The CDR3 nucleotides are TGTGCCAGTAGTATTGCCTTTTCCGACTCACCCCTCCACTTT.

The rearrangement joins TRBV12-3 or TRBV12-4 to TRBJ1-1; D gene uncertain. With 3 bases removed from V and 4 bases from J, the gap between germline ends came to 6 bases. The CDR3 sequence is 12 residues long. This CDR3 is CASSFSGTEAFF. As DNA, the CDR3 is TGTGCCAGCAGTTTCTCGGGCACTGAAGCTTTCTTT.

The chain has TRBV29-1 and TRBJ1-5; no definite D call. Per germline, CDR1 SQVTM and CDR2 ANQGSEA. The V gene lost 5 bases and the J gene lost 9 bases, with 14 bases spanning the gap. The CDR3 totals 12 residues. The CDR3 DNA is TGCAGCGTTCAGAGACGGTTGAGGCCCCAGCATTTT. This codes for CSVQRRLRPQHF.

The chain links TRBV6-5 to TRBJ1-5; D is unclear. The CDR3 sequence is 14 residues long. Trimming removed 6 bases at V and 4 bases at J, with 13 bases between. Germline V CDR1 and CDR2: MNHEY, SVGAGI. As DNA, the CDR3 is TGTGCCAGCAGGAGAGGTCCAGCGAATCAGCCCCAGCATTTT. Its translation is CASRRGPANQPQHF.

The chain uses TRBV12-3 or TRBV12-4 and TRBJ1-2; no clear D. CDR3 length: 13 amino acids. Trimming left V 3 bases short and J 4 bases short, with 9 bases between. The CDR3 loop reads CASSFRPSYGYTF. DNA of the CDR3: TGTGCCAGCAGTTTCCGCCCTTCCTATGGCTACACCTTC.

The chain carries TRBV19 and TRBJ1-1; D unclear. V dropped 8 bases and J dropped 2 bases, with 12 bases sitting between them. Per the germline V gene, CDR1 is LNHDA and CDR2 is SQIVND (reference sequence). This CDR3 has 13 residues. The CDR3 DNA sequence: TGTGCCAGTGCTTTCAACGTAAACACTGAAGCTTTCTTT. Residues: CASAFNVNTEAFF.